This T cell receptor (beta chain) was obtained from a study of cytomegalovirus exposure and HLA in healthy donors. This CDR3 is 13 amino acids long. V gave up 6 bases and J gave up 1 base, with 9 bases separating them. Germline lookup yields CDR1 KGHSH and CDR2 LQKENI. This clone appeared once. With 60 Vbeta and 13 Jbeta primers, the PCR was carried out. Here immunoSEQ multiplex PCR was the method, and the copy in TCRdb shows in-frame clones only, minus some. The sample lists around 130,000 clones; 75% to 85% were seen once. The source of this sequence is a middle-aged woman in good health and CMV-seropositive. This chain links TRBV18 with TRBJ1-1; D remains ambiguous. Sequencing input: PBMCs. The CDR3 DNA is TGTGCCAGCTCTGCTCAGGAGAACACTGAAGCTTTCTTT. Protein sequence: CASSAQENTEAFF.